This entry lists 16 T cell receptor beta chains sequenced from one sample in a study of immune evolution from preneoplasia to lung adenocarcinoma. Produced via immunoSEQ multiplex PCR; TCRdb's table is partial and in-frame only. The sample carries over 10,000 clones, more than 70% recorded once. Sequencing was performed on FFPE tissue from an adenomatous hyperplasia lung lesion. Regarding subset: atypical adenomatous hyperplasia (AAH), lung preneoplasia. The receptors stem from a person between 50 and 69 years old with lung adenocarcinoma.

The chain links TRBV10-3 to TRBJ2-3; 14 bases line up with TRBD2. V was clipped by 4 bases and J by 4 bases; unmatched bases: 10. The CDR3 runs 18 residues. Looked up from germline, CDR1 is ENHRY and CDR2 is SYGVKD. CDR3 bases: TGTGCCATCAGTGCCCTTAAGGGACTAGCGGGAGTACCAGATACGCAGTATTTT. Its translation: CAISALKGLAGVPDTQYF.

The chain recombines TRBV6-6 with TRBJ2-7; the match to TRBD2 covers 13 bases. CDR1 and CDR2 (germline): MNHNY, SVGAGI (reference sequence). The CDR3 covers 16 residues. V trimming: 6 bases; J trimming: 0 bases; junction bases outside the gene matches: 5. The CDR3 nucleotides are TGTGCCAGCAGCCTGGGACTAGCGGGGAGCTCCTACGAGCAGTACTTC. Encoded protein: CASSLGLAGSSYEQYF.

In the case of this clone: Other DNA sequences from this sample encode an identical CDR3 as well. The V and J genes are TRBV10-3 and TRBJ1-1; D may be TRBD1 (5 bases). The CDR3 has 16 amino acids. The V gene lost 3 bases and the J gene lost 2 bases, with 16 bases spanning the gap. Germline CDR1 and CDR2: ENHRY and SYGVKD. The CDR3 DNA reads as TGTGCCATCAGTGACTCTAGGGGAGGTTTAAACACTGAAGCTTTCTTT. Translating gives CAISDSRGGLNTEAFF.

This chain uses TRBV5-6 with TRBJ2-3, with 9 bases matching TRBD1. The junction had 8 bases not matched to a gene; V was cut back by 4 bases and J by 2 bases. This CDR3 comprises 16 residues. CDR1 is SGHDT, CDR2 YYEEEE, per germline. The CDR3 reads CASSNTGTGYTDTQYF. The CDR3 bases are TGTGCCAGCAGCAATACCGGGACAGGGTACACAGATACGCAGTATTTT. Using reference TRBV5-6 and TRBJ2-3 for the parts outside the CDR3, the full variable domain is DAGVTQSPTHLIKTRGQQVTLRCSPKSGHDTVSWYQQALGQGPQFIFQYYEEEERQRGNFPDRFSGHQFPNYSSELNVNALLLGDSALYLCASSNTGTGYTDTQYFGPGTRLTVL.

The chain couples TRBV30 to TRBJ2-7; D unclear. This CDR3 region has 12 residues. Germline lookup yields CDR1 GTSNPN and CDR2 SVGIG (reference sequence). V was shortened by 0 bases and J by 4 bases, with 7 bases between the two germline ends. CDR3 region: CAWSVRLYEQYF. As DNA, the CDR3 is TGTGCCTGGAGTGTACGTCTGTACGAGCAGTACTTC.

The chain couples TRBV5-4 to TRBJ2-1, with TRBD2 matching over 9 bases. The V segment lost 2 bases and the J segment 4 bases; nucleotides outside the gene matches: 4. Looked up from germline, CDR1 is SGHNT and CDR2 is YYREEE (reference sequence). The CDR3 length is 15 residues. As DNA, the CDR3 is TGTGCCAGCAGCTTAGGAGCGGGAGGATACAATGAGCAGTTCTTC. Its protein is CASSLGAGGYNEQFF.

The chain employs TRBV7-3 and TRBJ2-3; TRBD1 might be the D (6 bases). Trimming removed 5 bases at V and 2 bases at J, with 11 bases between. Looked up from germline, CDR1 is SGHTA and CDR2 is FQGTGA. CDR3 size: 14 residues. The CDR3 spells CASSPTGPTDTQYF. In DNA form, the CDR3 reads TGTGCCAGCAGCCCGACAGGCCCCACAGATACGCAGTATTTT.

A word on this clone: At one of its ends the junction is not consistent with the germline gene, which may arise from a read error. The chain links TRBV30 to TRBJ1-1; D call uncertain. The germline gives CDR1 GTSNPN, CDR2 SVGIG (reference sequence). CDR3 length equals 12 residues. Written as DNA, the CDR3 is TGTGCCTGGAGTGTACTAGGACCGCCGGAGATCTTT. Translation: CAWSVLGPPEIF.

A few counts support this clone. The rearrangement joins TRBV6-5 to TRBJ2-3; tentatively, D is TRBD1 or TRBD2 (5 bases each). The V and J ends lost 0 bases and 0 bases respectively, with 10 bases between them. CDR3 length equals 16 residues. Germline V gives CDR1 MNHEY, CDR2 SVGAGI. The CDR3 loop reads CASSYSGVRSTDTQYF. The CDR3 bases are TGTGCCAGCAGTTACTCGGGGGTGAGGAGCACAGATACGCAGTATTTT.

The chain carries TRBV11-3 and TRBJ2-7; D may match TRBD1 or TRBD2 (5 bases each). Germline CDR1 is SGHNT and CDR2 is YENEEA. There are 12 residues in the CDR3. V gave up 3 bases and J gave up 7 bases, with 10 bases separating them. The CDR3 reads CASSFLEGEQYF. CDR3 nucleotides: TGTGCCAGCAGCTTTCTTGAGGGGGAGCAGTACTTC.

In DNA form, the CDR3 reads TGTGCCAGCAGTGCGCCCGACGGGATGAACACTGAAGCTTTCTTT. Translating it yields CASSAPDGMNTEAFF. This sequence joins TRBV2 and TRBJ1-1; no clear D gene. V shed 4 bases and J shed 0 bases, with 12 bases lying between them. The CDR3 length is 15 residues. CDR1 and CDR2 from the germline V gene are SNHLY and FYNNEI.

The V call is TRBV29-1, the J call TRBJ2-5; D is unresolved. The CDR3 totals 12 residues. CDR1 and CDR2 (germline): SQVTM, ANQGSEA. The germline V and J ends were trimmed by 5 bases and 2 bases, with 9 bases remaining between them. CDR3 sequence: CSVLGVQETQYF. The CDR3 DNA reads TGCAGCGTTCTAGGCGTACAAGAGACCCAGTACTTC. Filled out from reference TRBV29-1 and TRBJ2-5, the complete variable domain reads SAVISQKPSRDICQRGTSLTIQCQVDSQVTMMFWYRQQPGQSLTLIATANQGSEATYESGFVIDKFPISRPNLTFSTLTVSNMSPEDSSIYLCSVLGVQETQYFGPGTRLLVL.

DNA of the CDR3: TGCGCCAGCAGCTTGGGTTCCGACAGATACACAGATACGCAGTATTTT. This codes for CASSLGSDRYTDTQYF. The chain is built from TRBV5-1 and TRBJ2-3; D possibly corresponds to TRBD1 (5 bases). V shed 0 bases and J shed 2 bases, with 13 bases lying between them. The length of the CDR3 is 16 residues. CDR1 and CDR2 from the germline V gene are SGHRS and YFSETQ.

The CDR3 here is CASSPLSSYEQYF. The CDR3 DNA reads as TGTGCCAGCAGCCCCCTATCCTCCTACGAGCAGTACTTC. The chain employs TRBV11-2 and TRBJ2-7; D is unclear. The CDR3 loop spans 13 amino acids. Trimming stripped 5 bases from V and 0 bases from J, with 8 bases between. Germline V lookup: CDR1 SGHAT, CDR2 FQNNGV.

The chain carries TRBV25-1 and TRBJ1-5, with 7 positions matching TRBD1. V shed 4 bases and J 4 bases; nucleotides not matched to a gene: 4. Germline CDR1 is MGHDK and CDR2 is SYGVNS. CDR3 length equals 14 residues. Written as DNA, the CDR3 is TGTGCCAGCAGTGGGCCAGGGGGGAATCAGCCCCAGCATTTT. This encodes CASSGPGGNQPQHF.

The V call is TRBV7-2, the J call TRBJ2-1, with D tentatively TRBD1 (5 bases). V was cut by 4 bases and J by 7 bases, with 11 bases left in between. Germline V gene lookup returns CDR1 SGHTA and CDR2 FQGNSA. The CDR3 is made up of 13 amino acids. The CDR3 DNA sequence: TGTGCCAGCAGCTCCCGACAGATGAATGAGCAGTTCTTC. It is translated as CASSSRQMNEQFF.